This T cell receptor beta chain was documented in a study of tumor and adjacent non-tumor tissue in lung cancer. Across the study: Stage I to III disease affected 9 to 10 men and roughly 5 women aged about 30 to 85.

Study-level points and caveats: Shorter survival was associated with higher TCR diversity in tumors.

This sample's RNA came from whole unsorted tissue. Distant lung tissue was collected more than 3 cm away from the tumor edge. Between August and November 2014, newly diagnosed, chemotherapy-naive lung cancer patients underwent thoracic surgery in China. This CDR3 contains 13 residues. Germline CDR1 is SGHAT and CDR2 is FQNNGV. Three rounds of nested PCR, following a modified ARM-PCR protocol, produced the TCRbeta library. Each CDR3 protein is one row after TCRdb ran MiXCR on the multiplex PCR reads. The sample consists of about 86,000 distinct CDR3 sequences, around 76% of them appearing once. As for this clonotype: The antigen is unknown. The junction departs from the called germline gene at one end, perhaps through a read error.

The chain couples TRBV11-2 to TRBJ2-1; perhaps TRBD2 as D (6 bases). The material sequenced was distant non-tumor lung tissue. The sequence came from a woman in her forties or fifties with non-small cell lung cancer. The CDR3 DNA sequence: TGTGTCAGCAGATTAGAGAATAGCGGAGAGCAGTTCTTC. Amino acids: CVSRLENSGEQFF.